This TCR beta chain was recorded in a study of PD-1 blockade in mismatch repair-deficient tumors. On the study more broadly: Patients had eleven to twelve mismatch repair-deficient cancer types, all previously treated and progressing.

Only in-frame clones appear in the TCRdb table, and some are missing; sequencing was by immunoSEQ multiplex PCR. This table holds 50,000 to 75,000 clones, approximately 88% found once. Study-level findings and limits: After pembrolizumab, tumor-resident clones rose rapidly, then generally contracted before radiologic responses.

PCR or immunohistochemistry showed mismatch repair deficiency in every enrolled patient. TCRs were sequenced from three patients responding to pembrolizumab. A note on this clone: Its antigen is not identified.

This sample comprised peripheral blood, obtained 52 weeks after starting pembrolizumab. This TCR came from an adult with mismatch repair-deficient cancer.

The CDR3 spells CASSERGSYEQYF. DNA for the CDR3: TGTGCCAGTAGCGAGCGGGGCTCCTACGAGCAGTACTTC. The J gene is TRBJ2-7, the V gene TRBV19; TRBD2 matches 7 bases. CDR1 is LNHDA and CDR2 is SQIVND in the germline V gene (reference sequence). Trimming cost V 6 bases and J 0 bases; bases outside gene matches: 2. The CDR3 covers 13 residues.